This entry lists 10 T cell receptor beta chains sequenced from one sample in a study of cytomegalovirus exposure and HLA in healthy donors. The PCR made use of 60 Vbeta and 13 Jbeta primers. Repertoires were generated with immunoSEQ multiplex PCR, while TCRdb's copy carries only in-frame clones and drops some. The data hold over 95,000 clones, with around 77% observed a single time. The sample was PBMCs. These receptors were obtained from a female donor in good health and CMV-seronegative.

This clone appeared once. The chain employs TRBV28 and TRBJ2-7; 9 bases are shared with TRBD2. Germline-derived CDR1 and CDR2 are MDHEN and SYDVKM. With V trimmed by 7 bases and J by 5 bases, 9 bases remained unmatched. The CDR3 has 14 amino acids. DNA for the CDR3: TGTGCCAGCATAGGGCGGGAGGGTACCCACGAGCAGTACTTC. The encoded protein is CASIGREGTHEQYF.

This clone was picked up a small number of times. The same CDR3 can be traced to other DNA sequences in this sample. V is TRBV7-3 and J is TRBJ1-2; D gene ambiguous. From germline, CDR1 is SGHTA and CDR2 FQGTGA. Trimming took off 0 bases at V and 2 bases at J, with 4 bases between the two ends. The CDR3 length is 13 residues. The CDR3 DNA reads TGTGCCAGCAGCTTAACAGCAAACTATGGCTACACCTTC. Translated, it gives CASSLTANYGYTF. The variable domain in full, completed from reference TRBV7-3 and TRBJ1-2, reads GAGVSQTPSNKVTEKGKYVELRCDPISGHTALYWYRQSLGQGPEFLIYFQGTGAADDSGLPNDRFFAVRPEGSVSTLKIQRTERGDSAVYLCASSLTANYGYTFGSGTRLTVV.

V gene TRBV27 combines with J gene TRBJ1-6, with D possibly being TRBD1 (5 bases). The germline V gene has CDR1 MNHEY and CDR2 SMNVEV (reference sequence). The ends were cut back, 3 bases at V and 6 bases at J, with 12 bases in the middle. This CDR3 is built from 15 residues. The CDR3 protein is CASSLGGLSNSPLHF. The DNA for the CDR3 is TGTGCCAGCAGTTTGGGGGGGTTAAGTAATTCACCCCTCCACTTT.

The V gene is TRBV9, the J gene TRBJ2-2; TRBD1 might be the D (5 bases). V shed 5 bases and J shed 8 bases, with 10 bases lying between them. This CDR3 has 12 residues. Looked up from germline, CDR1 is SGDLS and CDR2 is YYNGEE. The CDR3 spells CASRGPGGELFF. CDR3 nucleotide sequence: TGTGCCAGCAGGGGTCCAGGGGGGGAGCTGTTTTTT.

The V and J genes are TRBV30 and TRBJ2-3, with 16 bases identical to TRBD2. Germline CDR1 is GTSNPN and CDR2 is SVGIG (reference sequence). V dropped 5 bases and J dropped 7; count of bases not matched to a gene: 3. The CDR3 length is 14 residues. The CDR3 nucleotides are TGTGCCTGGGGGACTAGCGGGGGGGGAAATACGCAGTATTTT. Amino acids: CAWGTSGGGNTQYF.

The rearrangement uses TRBV5-6 and TRBJ1-2; D remains unclear. The CDR3 spans 12 residues. Germline CDR1 SGHDT, CDR2 YYEEEE. Trimming removed 4 bases from V and 10 bases from J, with 14 bases in between. CDR3 DNA: TGTGCCAGCAGCGCCAGTGAGGGTCCCTACACCTTC. Translated, it gives CASSASEGPYTF.

The gene calls are TRBV6-1 and TRBJ1-2, with D perhaps TRBD1 (5 bases). Trimming stripped 3 bases from V and 2 bases from J, with 7 bases between. The CDR3 contains 13 residues. From germline, CDR1 is MNHNS and CDR2 SASEGT. CDR3 sequence (DNA): TGTGCCAGCAGTGAGAACAGGAACTATGGCTACACCTTC. This codes for CASSENRNYGYTF.

This clone was seen just once. The gene calls are TRBV5-1 and TRBJ2-7, with 7 bases fitting TRBD1. Germline-derived CDR1 and CDR2 are SGHRS and YFSETQ. The CDR3 covers 13 residues. V dropped 5 bases and J dropped 4; count of bases not matched to a gene: 6. The CDR3 DNA is TGCGCCAGCAGATCGGGACAGACTTACGAGCAGTACTTC. Translating it yields CASRSGQTYEQYF.

The genes are TRBV6-5 and TRBJ1-3; TRBD1 is a possible D gene (6 bases). Germline CDR1 reads MNHEY; CDR2 reads SVGAGI. The CDR3 contains 14 residues. Trimming took off 5 bases at V and 3 bases at J, with 11 bases between the two ends. CDR3 sequence reads: CASSDTGFGNTIYF. CDR3 bases: TGTGCCAGCAGTGATACAGGGTTTGGAAACACCATATATTTT.

This clone came up once. This sequence joins TRBV6-5 and TRBJ2-2; D is perhaps TRBD2 (6 bases). The germline gives CDR1 MNHEY, CDR2 SVGAGI. This CDR3 has 15 residues. V dropped 2 bases and J dropped 4 bases, with 11 bases sitting between them. CDR3 protein: CASSYQGGATGELFF. The CDR3 region has the DNA TGTGCCAGCAGTTACCAGGGCGGGGCCACCGGGGAGCTGTTTTTT.